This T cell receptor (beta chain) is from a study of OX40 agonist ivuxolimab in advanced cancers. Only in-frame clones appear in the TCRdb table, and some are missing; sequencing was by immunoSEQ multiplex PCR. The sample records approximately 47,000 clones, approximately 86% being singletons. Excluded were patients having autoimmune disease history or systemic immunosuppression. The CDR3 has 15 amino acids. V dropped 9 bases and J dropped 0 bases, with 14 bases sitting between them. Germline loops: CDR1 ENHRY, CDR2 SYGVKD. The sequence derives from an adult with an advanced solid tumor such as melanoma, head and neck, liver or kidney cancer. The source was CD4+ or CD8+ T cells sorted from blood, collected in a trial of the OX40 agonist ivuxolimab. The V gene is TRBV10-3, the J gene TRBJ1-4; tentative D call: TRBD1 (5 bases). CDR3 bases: TGTGCCATTTCGGGCGGGGGAGCAACTAATGAAAAACTGTTTTTT. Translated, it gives CAISGGGATNEKLFF.